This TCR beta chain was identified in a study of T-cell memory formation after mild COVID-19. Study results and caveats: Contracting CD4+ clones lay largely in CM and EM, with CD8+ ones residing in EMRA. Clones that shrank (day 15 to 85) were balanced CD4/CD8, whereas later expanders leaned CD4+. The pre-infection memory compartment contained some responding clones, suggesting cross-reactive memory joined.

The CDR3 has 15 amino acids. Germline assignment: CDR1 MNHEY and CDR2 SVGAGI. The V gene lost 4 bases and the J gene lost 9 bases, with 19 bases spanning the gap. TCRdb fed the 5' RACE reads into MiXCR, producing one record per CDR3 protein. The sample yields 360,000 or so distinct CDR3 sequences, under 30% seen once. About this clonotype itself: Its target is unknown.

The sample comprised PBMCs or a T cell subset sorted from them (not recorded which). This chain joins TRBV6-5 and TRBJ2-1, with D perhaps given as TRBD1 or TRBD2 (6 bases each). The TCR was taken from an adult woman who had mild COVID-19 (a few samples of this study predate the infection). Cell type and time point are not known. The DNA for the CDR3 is TGTGCCAGCAGTTCGGGGGACCTTAAGGGGGGTGAGCAGTTCTTC. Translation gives CASSSGDLKGGEQFF.